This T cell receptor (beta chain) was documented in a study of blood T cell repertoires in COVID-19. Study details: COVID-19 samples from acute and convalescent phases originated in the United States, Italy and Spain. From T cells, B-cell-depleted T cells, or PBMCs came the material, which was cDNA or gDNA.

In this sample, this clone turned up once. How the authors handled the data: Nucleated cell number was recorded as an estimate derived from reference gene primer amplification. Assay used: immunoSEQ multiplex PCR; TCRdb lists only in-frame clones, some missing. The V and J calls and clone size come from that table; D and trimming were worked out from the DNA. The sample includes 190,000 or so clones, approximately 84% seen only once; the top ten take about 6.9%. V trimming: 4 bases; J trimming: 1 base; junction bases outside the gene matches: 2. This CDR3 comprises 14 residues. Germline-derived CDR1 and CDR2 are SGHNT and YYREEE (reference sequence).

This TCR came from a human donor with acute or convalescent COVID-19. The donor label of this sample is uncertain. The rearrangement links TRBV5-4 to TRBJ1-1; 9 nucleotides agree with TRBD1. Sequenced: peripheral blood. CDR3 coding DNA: TGTGCCAGCAGCGCGACAGGGGGGAACACTGAAGCTTTCTTT. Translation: CASSATGGNTEAFF.